One and the same sample provided the 22 T cell receptor beta chains below, sequenced in a study of CD8 T cells in Susac syndrome. When the RNA was reverse transcribed, random hexamers were used with an input of roughly 0.45 to 1 ug. TCRdb processed the immunoSEQ multiplex PCR reads anew with MiXCR; each CDR3 protein has one entry. This repertoire shows about 300,000 distinct CDR3 sequences, approximately 85% found once; its top ten account for roughly 0.21%. Sequencing used CD8+ T cells from PBMCs. The receptors here all came from a human donor with multiple sclerosis.

This clonotype came up a few times. This chain uses TRBV6-5 with TRBJ1-1, with D possibly TRBD1 on 5 matching bases. Germline CDR1 is MNHEY and CDR2 is SVGAGI. Trimming pared 0 bases from V and 7 bases from J, leaving 12 bases between. The CDR3 extends over 14 amino acids. CDR3 region: CASSYSITGDEAFF. CDR3 DNA: TGTGCCAGCAGTTACTCGATCACAGGAGATGAAGCTTTCTTT.

This chain uses TRBV7-9 with TRBJ1-1; D remains ambiguous. The V end was cut by 3 bases, the J end by 10 bases, with 15 bases between. The CDR3 is made up of 13 amino acids. Germline CDR1 SEHNR, CDR2 FQNEAQ (reference sequence). The CDR3 bases are TGTGCCAGCAGCTTGGAGTACAGATACGGAGCTTTCTTT. Residues: CASSLEYRYGAFF.

This sequence joins TRBV5-6 and TRBJ1-5, with D unresolved. Trimming cost V 0 bases and J 7 bases, with 8 bases left between them. This CDR3 is 13 amino acids long. Germline lookup yields CDR1 SGHDT and CDR2 YYEEEE. The CDR3 coding sequence is TGTGCCAGCAGCTTGGGGGTCATCCAGCCCCAGCATTTT. It is translated as CASSLGVIQPQHF. Drawing the rest from reference TRBV5-6 and TRBJ1-5, the complete variable domain is DAGVTQSPTHLIKTRGQQVTLRCSPKSGHDTVSWYQQALGQGPQFIFQYYEEEERQRGNFPDRFSGHQFPNYSSELNVNALLLGDSALYLCASSLGVIQPQHFGDGTRLSIL.

The chain carries TRBV30 and TRBJ2-7; D is unclear. The CDR3 spans 11 residues. CDR1 and CDR2 (germline): GTSNPN, SVGIG (reference sequence). Trimming took off 0 bases at V and 4 bases at J, with 4 bases between the two ends. CDR3 loop: CAWSVIYEQYF. DNA of the CDR3: TGTGCCTGGAGTGTAATTTACGAGCAGTACTTC.

The genes are TRBV9 and TRBJ2-1; 9 nucleotides line up with TRBD2. The CDR3 has 15 residues. V lost 4 bases and J lost 3; bases outside the gene matches: 5. Germline V gene data show CDR1 as SGDLS and CDR2 as YYNGEE. This chain's CDR3 is CASSPLAGIYNEQFF. The CDR3 nucleotides read TGTGCCAGCAGCCCGCTAGCGGGGATCTACAATGAGCAGTTCTTC. The complete variable domain, with remaining parts taken from reference TRBV9 and TRBJ2-1, reads DSGVTQTPKHLITATGQRVTLRCSPRSGDLSVYWYQQSLDQGLQFLIQYYNGEERAKGNILERFSAQQFPDLHSELNLSSLELGDSALYFCASSPLAGIYNEQFFGPGTRLTVL.

This sequence joins TRBV3-1 and TRBJ2-3; TRBD2 agrees at 11 bases. The length of the CDR3 is 20 residues. CDR1 is LGHDT, CDR2 YNNKEL, per germline (reference sequence). The ends lost 3 bases at V and 6 bases at J; junction bases unmatched: 20. The CDR3 loop reads CASSHTTSTRVAGGTDTQYF. As DNA, the CDR3 is TGTGCCAGCAGCCATACCACATCAACTCGGGTAGCGGGAGGGACGGATACGCAGTATTTT.

The V call is TRBV23-1, the J call TRBJ2-2; 12 bases line up with TRBD1. TRBV23-1 is given ORF status, its function remaining uncertain. The CDR3 runs to 19 residues. V was pared by 0 bases and J by 17 bases, with 22 bases of the junction left unmatched. The CDR3 protein is CASSQSLRDRGRRVYSCFF. The CDR3, as DNA: TGCGCCAGCAGTCAATCCCTCCGGGACAGGGGGCGGAGGGTTTATAGCTGTTTTTTT.

In this sample, this clonotype turned up once. This chain uses TRBV4-1 with TRBJ1-2; 7 bases match TRBD1. Germline trimming cut 0 bases from V and 8 bases from J; bases unmatched to any gene: 6. From germline, CDR1 is MGHRA and CDR2 YSYEKL. The CDR3 length is 14 residues. CDR3 sequence: CASSQDRGGRGYTF. CDR3 DNA sequence: TGCGCCAGCAGCCAAGATAGAGGGGGCCGCGGCTACACCTTC.

This chain links TRBV10-3 with TRBJ2-3; 9 nucleotides align to TRBD2. The CDR3 loop spans 17 amino acids. With V trimmed by 3 bases and J by 4 bases, 11 bases remained unmatched. The germline V gene encodes CDR1 ENHRY and CDR2 SYGVKD. The CDR3 region is CAISDPGLARLPDTQYF. The DNA of the CDR3 is TGTGCCATCAGTGACCCCGGACTAGCGCGTTTGCCAGATACGCAGTATTTT.

The J gene is TRBJ2-3, the V gene TRBV30; D may be TRBD1 (5 bases). Trimming removed 2 bases at V and 8 bases at J, with 14 bases between. Germline values: CDR1 GTSNPN, CDR2 SVGIG (reference sequence). The CDR3 has 13 amino acids. CDR3 DNA: TGTGCCTGGAGTTGGGTAGGGGCAGGTACGCAGTATTTT. It is translated as CAWSWVGAGTQYF.

This chain joins TRBV7-3 and TRBJ2-3, with 13 bases that match TRBD2. Germline CDR1 is SGHTA and CDR2 is FQGTGA. Losses at the gene ends were 2 bases for V and 4 bases for J; bases not matched to a gene: 3. This CDR3 has 16 residues. The CDR3 bases are TGTGCCAGCAGCTTAGGGACTAGCGGGACGGCAGATACGCAGTATTTT. This encodes CASSLGTSGTADTQYF.

This chain links TRBV19 with TRBJ2-3, with D unresolved. In germline, CDR1 is LNHDA, CDR2 SQIVND (reference sequence). CDR3 size: 12 residues. V dropped 4 bases and J dropped 4 bases, with 6 bases sitting between them. CDR3 nucleotides: TGTGCCAGTAGTACAGACCCAGATACGCAGTATTTT. Its translation is CASSTDPDTQYF. Based on the CDR3 plus reference TRBV19 and TRBJ2-3, the full variable domain is DGGITQSPKYLFRKEGQNVTLSCEQNLNHDAMYWYRQDPGQGLRLIYYSQIVNDFQKGDIAEGYSVSREKKESFPLTVTSAQKNPTAFYLCASSTDPDTQYFGPGTRLTVL.

CDR3 coding DNA: TGTGCCAGCAGCCGGCTAGCGGGACCCCCCCCAGATACGCAGTATTTT. It yields the protein CASSRLAGPPPDTQYF. The V and J genes are TRBV5-4 and TRBJ2-3; 9 nucleotides agree with TRBD2. This CDR3 region has 16 residues. The ends lost 4 bases at V and 4 bases at J; junction bases unmatched: 10. Per germline, CDR1 SGHNT and CDR2 YYREEE (reference sequence).

The chain couples TRBV6-6 to TRBJ1-1, with no clear D. This CDR3 is 12 amino acids long. The V gene lost 2 bases and the J gene lost 7 bases, with 8 bases spanning the gap. Germline CDR1 is MNHNY and CDR2 is SVGAGI (reference sequence). Here the CDR3 DNA reads TGTGCCAGCAGTTACGGGGTAAATGAAGCTTTCTTT. Its translation: CASSYGVNEAFF.

CDR3 in DNA: TGTGCCAGCAGGGGGGCAACTAGCGGGAGATCCTACGAGCAGTACTTC. Its translation is CASRGATSGRSYEQYF. The chain has TRBV2 and TRBJ2-7, with TRBD2 matching over 11 bases. CDR3 length: 16 amino acids. V lost 6 bases and J lost 1; bases outside the gene matches: 8. CDR1 SNHLY and CDR2 FYNNEI come from the germline V gene. The full variable domain, its missing parts supplied by reference TRBV2 and TRBJ2-7, is EPEVTQTPSHQVTQMGQEVILRCVPISNHLYFYWYRQILGQKVEFLVSFYNNEISEKSEIFDDQFSVERPDGSNFTLKIRSTKLEDSAMYFCASRGATSGRSYEQYFGPGTRLTVT.

The rearrangement joins TRBV30 to TRBJ2-3, with TRBD2 matching over 8 bases. V lost 5 bases, J lost 1 base, and 5 bases stayed unmatched. Looked up from germline, CDR1 is GTSNPN and CDR2 is SVGIG (reference sequence). The CDR3 extends over 14 amino acids. The CDR3 coding sequence is TGTGCCTGGGCCGGGGGACTAGGCACAGATACGCAGTATTTT. As protein: CAWAGGLGTDTQYF.

V is TRBV4-3 and J is TRBJ1-4; D remains ambiguous. Germline V gene data show CDR1 as LGHNA and CDR2 as YSLEER. V lost 0 bases to trimming and J lost 7 bases, with 15 bases between them. CDR3 length equals 16 residues. The CDR3 bases are TGCGCCAGCAGCCAAGACGTACTGATGGGATTTGAAAAACTGTTTTTT. Amino acid sequence: CASSQDVLMGFEKLFF.

This clonotype was seen only a few times. The chain uses TRBV4-3 and TRBJ2-7, with D tentatively TRBD2 (5 bases). This CDR3 contains 13 residues. Germline V gene lookup returns CDR1 LGHNA and CDR2 YSLEER. Trimming stripped 2 bases from V and 3 bases from J, with 8 bases between. The CDR3 region has the DNA TGCGCCAGCAGCCAATTAGAGGGCTACGAGCAGTACTTC. Its protein is CASSQLEGYEQYF.

The chain couples TRBV7-2 to TRBJ1-2; D is ambiguous. Trimming shortened V by 3 bases and J by 6 bases, and 8 bases separated the two germline ends. The CDR3 is 12 residues long. CDR1 and CDR2 (germline): SGHTA, FQGNSA. Written as DNA, the CDR3 is TGTGCCAGCAGCTTGGGCTTTAATGGCTACACCTTC. Its protein product is CASSLGFNGYTF.

This clonotype was observed once. The chain joins TRBV7-4 to TRBJ2-3, with 10 bases lining up with TRBD2. The germline V gene encodes CDR1 SGHVT and CDR2 SQSDAQ. This CDR3 has 20 amino acids. V was pared by 1 base and J by 1 base, with 14 bases of the junction left unmatched. The CDR3 region is CASSLVTLLSGTSGTDTQYF. The CDR3 coding sequence is TGTGCCAGCAGCTTAGTGACTCTCCTGTCCGGGACTAGCGGCACAGATACGCAGTATTTT.

The CDR3 DNA is TGTGCCAGCAGCGTAGGTGCCTCCGGGGACACTGAAGCTTTCTTT. Translating gives CASSVGASGDTEAFF. The chain combines TRBV9 with TRBJ1-1; D call uncertain. Germline assignment: CDR1 SGDLS and CDR2 YYNGEE. CDR3 length: 15 amino acids. Trimming took 0 bases from V and 3 from J, leaving 12 bases between them.

The rearrangement links TRBV19 to TRBJ1-1; 9 bases are shared with TRBD1. The CDR3 runs 15 residues. V was clipped by 7 bases and J by 1 base; unmatched bases: 7. The germline V gene has CDR1 LNHDA and CDR2 SQIVND (reference sequence). CDR3 DNA sequence: TGTGCCAGTAAGGTGGGGACAGGGACGAACACTGAAGCTTTCTTT. Its translation: CASKVGTGTNTEAFF.